The 24 T cell receptor beta chains presented below share a single source sample, sequenced in a study of cytomegalovirus exposure and HLA in healthy donors. A multiplex PCR was run with 60 Vbeta primers and 13 Jbeta primers. Profiled with immunoSEQ multiplex PCR; TCRdb holds only in-frame clones, not every one. The table records around 120,000 clones, approximately 68% of them present only once. Sequencing used PBMCs. Source of these receptors: a man aged 30 to 39 in good health and CMV-seropositive.

The sample holds a few counts of this clone. The V gene is TRBV30, the J gene TRBJ2-7; TRBD2 might be the D (5 bases). CDR3 size: 12 residues. Per the germline V gene, CDR1 is GTSNPN and CDR2 is SVGIG (reference sequence). Trimming cost V 4 bases and J 2 bases, with 9 bases left between them. CDR3 nucleotides: TGTGCCTGGACTGGGAGCCCCTACGAGCAGTACTTC. Translated: CAWTGSPYEQYF.

This clone was observed a few times. The CDR3 bases are TGTGCCAGCAGGACGACAGGGTGGGGCAATCAGCCCCAGCATTTT. Its translation is CASRTTGWGNQPQHF. The J gene is TRBJ1-5, the V gene TRBV6-5; 7 bases match TRBD1. CDR1 is MNHEY and CDR2 is SVGAGI in the germline V gene. V gave up 6 bases and J gave up 2 bases; unmatched junction bases: 7. The CDR3 extends over 15 amino acids.

In the case of this clone: Germline is not matched at one junction end, which may reflect a read error. The rearrangement joins TRBV7-9 to TRBJ1-4; no definite D call. This CDR3 region has 12 residues. Germline CDR1 and CDR2: SEHNR and FQNEAQ (reference sequence). The CDR3 DNA is TGTTCCAGCAGCTTCACGGATGAAAAACTGTTTTTT. This gives the protein CSSSFTDEKLFF.

V usage is TRBV9 and J usage is TRBJ1-2; D is unresolved. Trimming pared 3 bases from V and 3 bases from J, leaving 15 bases between. The germline V gene has CDR1 SGDLS and CDR2 YYNGEE. This CDR3 is built from 15 residues. The CDR3 DNA follows: TGTGCCAGCAGCGGAAGTAGTGGGCTGGACTATGGCTACACCTTC. This codes for CASSGSSGLDYGYTF.

The genes are TRBV4-2 and TRBJ2-2; 7 bases match TRBD2. The CDR3 extends over 16 amino acids. Germline-derived CDR1 and CDR2 are LGHNA and YNFKEQ. V lost 4 bases, J lost 1 base, and 6 bases stayed unmatched. The CDR3 coding sequence is TGTGCCAGCAGCCTCCAAGGCGGGAGGAACACCGGGGAGCTGTTTTTT. Translated, it gives CASSLQGGRNTGELFF.

The chain uses TRBV6-1 and TRBJ2-1; 10 positions match TRBD1. CDR1 is MNHNS and CDR2 is SASEGT in the germline V gene. This CDR3 comprises 14 residues. V was clipped by 7 bases and J by 5 bases; unmatched bases: 5. CDR3 loop: CASTPGQGNNEQFF. The CDR3 nucleotides read TGTGCCAGCACACCGGGACAGGGGAACAATGAGCAGTTCTTC.

CDR3 protein: CASGNQETQYF. CDR3 in DNA: TGTGCCAGCGGCAACCAAGAGACCCAGTACTTC. V and J are TRBV7-3 and TRBJ2-5; D is uncertain. This CDR3 is 11 amino acids long. The germline CDR1 and CDR2 sequences are SGHTA and FQGTGA. The V and J ends lost 8 bases and 0 bases respectively, with 4 bases between them.

The chain uses TRBV5-6 and TRBJ2-5, with 8 nucleotides matching TRBD2. With V trimmed by 5 bases and J by 4 bases, 13 bases remained unmatched. From germline, CDR1 is SGHDT and CDR2 YYEEEE. The CDR3 spans 16 residues. The CDR3 bases are TGTGCCAGCAGTGGGGCTTTTATAGCGGGATCAGAGACCCAGTACTTC. It is translated as CASSGAFIAGSETQYF. Full variable domain (missing parts from reference TRBV5-6 and TRBJ2-5): DAGVTQSPTHLIKTRGQQVTLRCSPKSGHDTVSWYQQALGQGPQFIFQYYEEEERQRGNFPDRFSGHQFPNYSSELNVNALLLGDSALYLCASSGAFIAGSETQYFGPGTRLLVL.

This sequence joins TRBV4-2 and TRBJ2-1; 10 bases line up with TRBD2. This CDR3 has 16 residues. Germline V CDR1 and CDR2: LGHNA, YNFKEQ. V lost 0 bases to trimming and J lost 6 bases; unmatched junction nucleotides: 5. CDR3 sequence reads: CASSQDEASGSNEQFF. The CDR3 DNA is TGTGCCAGCAGCCAAGATGAGGCTAGCGGGAGCAATGAGCAGTTCTTC.

The rearrangement uses TRBV7-9 and TRBJ2-1; 14 bases line up with TRBD2. Germline values: CDR1 SEHNR, CDR2 FQNEAQ (reference sequence). The CDR3 covers 18 residues. V lost 3 bases to trimming and J lost 5 bases; unmatched junction nucleotides: 9. CDR3 DNA: TGTGCCAGCAGCTTGGGTGGACTAGCGGGAGGTACAGACAATGAGCAGTTCTTC. Its translation is CASSLGGLAGGTDNEQFF.

This clone occurred a few times. The chain uses TRBV2 and TRBJ1-5; 9 bases are shared with TRBD1. This CDR3 has 16 amino acids. Trimming removed 6 bases from V and 5 bases from J; junction bases left unmatched: 11. Germline V gene data show CDR1 as SNHLY and CDR2 as FYNNEI. CDR3: CASRKDRDREYQPQHF. For the CDR3, the DNA is TGTGCCAGCAGAAAGGACCGGGACAGGGAGTATCAGCCCCAGCATTTT.

The chain recombines TRBV6-1 with TRBJ2-5; 11 bases line up with TRBD2. The J call may be in error: the DNA end matches TRBJ2-7 better. The CDR3 totals 14 residues. Germline V gene lookup returns CDR1 MNHNS and CDR2 SASEGT. The DNA for the CDR3 is TGTGCCAGCGGGCCGGGACTAGCGGCCTACGAGCAGTACTTC. Encoded protein: CASGPGLAAYEQYF.

This clone has just a few counts. The chain couples TRBV9 to TRBJ2-7, with 7 bases fitting TRBD2. The V gene's germline CDR1 is SGDLS and CDR2 YYNGEE. Trimming at V came to 4 bases and at J to 5 bases, leaving 12 bases not matched to a gene. The CDR3 is made up of 15 amino acids. The CDR3 region is CASSPSPAGLHEQYF. The CDR3 DNA is TGTGCCAGCAGCCCCTCCCCAGCGGGACTACACGAGCAGTACTTC.

The V call is TRBV6-5, the J call TRBJ2-7, with TRBD1 identical over 7 bases. Germline assignment: CDR1 MNHEY and CDR2 SVGAGI. The CDR3 is made up of 15 amino acids. The ends lost 1 base at V and 3 bases at J; junction bases unmatched: 6. CDR3 sequence: CASSYYQGVIYEQYF. The CDR3 nucleotides are TGTGCCAGCAGTTACTACCAGGGGGTAATCTACGAGCAGTACTTC.

This clone has only one observation. This chain uses TRBV5-8 with TRBJ1-4; the match to TRBD1 covers 11 bases. V lost 5 bases and J lost 0; bases outside the gene matches: 3. CDR1 SGHTS and CDR2 YDEGEE come from the germline V gene. The CDR3 loop spans 16 amino acids. CDR3: CASRDRGRATNEKLFF. CDR3 DNA: TGTGCCAGCAGGGACAGGGGGCGCGCAACTAATGAAAAACTGTTTTTT.

Comments on this clone: Other DNA sequences within the sample encode an identical CDR3. The chain recombines TRBV6-1 with TRBJ2-5; 9 nucleotides align to TRBD1. The CDR3 covers 15 residues. Per the germline V gene, CDR1 is MNHNS and CDR2 is SASEGT. Germline trimming cut 2 bases from V and 5 bases from J; bases unmatched to any gene: 6. The CDR3 DNA follows: TGTGCCAGCAGTGAATCGGCCGGGACAGGGGAGACCCAGTACTTC. It specifies CASSESAGTGETQYF.

V usage is TRBV28 and J usage is TRBJ1-2; 7 nucleotides align to TRBD1. This CDR3 has 14 residues. V lost 7 bases, J lost 4 bases, and 9 bases stayed unmatched. Germline CDR1 is MDHEN and CDR2 is SYDVKM. The CDR3 protein is CASTEGAPSYGYTF. The CDR3 nucleotides read TGTGCCAGCACCGAGGGGGCCCCTAGCTATGGCTACACCTTC.

The chain carries TRBV28 and TRBJ2-1; TRBD1 agrees at 11 bases. The CDR3 is 14 residues long. Per the germline V gene, CDR1 is MDHEN and CDR2 is SYDVKM. J lost 8 bases, V lost 6 bases, and 6 bases had no gene match. The CDR3 region is CASRPPGQGDEQFF. CDR3 DNA sequence: TGTGCCAGCAGACCACCGGGACAGGGGGATGAGCAGTTCTTC.

The sample holds one count of this clone. The gene calls are TRBV5-5 and TRBJ1-2, with D perhaps matching TRBD1 (6 bases). The ends were cut back, 5 bases at V and 8 bases at J, with 22 bases in the middle. CDR3 length: 15 residues. Germline CDR1 and CDR2: SGHKS and YYEKEE (reference sequence). The CDR3 nucleotides are TGTGCCAGCAGGGAATCTCAGGGGAGTCTCGGCGGCTACACCTTC. Protein: CASRESQGSLGGYTF. Full variable domain (remainder filled in from reference TRBV5-5 and TRBJ1-2): DAGVTQSPTHLIKTRGQQVTLRCSPISGHKSVSWYQQVLGQGPQFIFQYYEKEERGRGNFPDRFSARQFPNYSSELNVNALLLGDSALYLCASRESQGSLGGYTFGSGTRLTVV.

This chain connects TRBV5-6 to TRBJ2-7, with 8 bases lining up with TRBD1. The V segment lost 1 base and the J segment 6 bases; nucleotides outside the gene matches: 12. This CDR3 contains 16 residues. From germline, CDR1 is SGHDT and CDR2 YYEEEE. This chain's CDR3 is CASSLQGAPSESEQYF. The CDR3 nucleotides read TGTGCCAGCAGCTTGCAGGGGGCGCCTTCAGAATCCGAGCAGTACTTC.

This chain links TRBV5-5 with TRBJ2-1; D is undetermined. The CDR3 extends over 16 amino acids. Germline CDR1 is SGHKS and CDR2 is YYEKEE (reference sequence). With 0 bases removed from V and 5 bases from J, the gap between germline ends came to 15 bases. CDR3 loop: CASSLAPSLNNNEQFF. The DNA for the CDR3 is TGTGCCAGCAGCTTGGCGCCTAGTCTGAACAACAATGAGCAGTTCTTC.

The chain couples TRBV29-1 to TRBJ2-1; TRBD2 agrees at 11 bases. Germline CDR1 and CDR2: SQVTM and ANQGSEA. The CDR3 is 13 amino acids. V trimming: 5 bases; J trimming: 7 bases; junction bases outside the gene matches: 4. The CDR3 loop reads CSVQTSGENEQFF. The CDR3 nucleotides are TGCAGCGTTCAGACTAGCGGGGAAAATGAGCAGTTCTTC.

The V gene is TRBV5-1, the J gene TRBJ2-1, with 10 bases aligning to TRBD1. CDR1 is SGHRS, CDR2 YFSETQ, per germline. This CDR3 is built from 15 residues. V was clipped by 3 bases and J by 8 bases; unmatched bases: 8. The DNA for the CDR3 is TGCGCCAGCAGCTCCCGACAGGGGGCGCGGGATGAGCAGTTCTTC. Its protein is CASSSRQGARDEQFF. Full variable domain (outside the CDR3, taken from reference TRBV5-1 and TRBJ2-1): KAGVTQTPRYLIKTRGQQVTLSCSPISGHRSVSWYQQTPGQGLQFLFEYFSETQRNKGNFPGRFSGRQFSNSRSEMNVSTLELGDSALYLCASSSRQGARDEQFFGPGTRLTVL.

V gene TRBV7-3 combines with J gene TRBJ2-3; 14 nucleotides match TRBD2. Germline CDR1 and CDR2: SGHTA and FQGTGA. This CDR3 is built from 16 residues. V lost 5 bases, J lost 6 bases, and 7 bases stayed unmatched. The CDR3 is CASSAGTSGGGDTQYF. The CDR3 nucleotides read TGTGCCAGCAGCGCCGGGACTAGCGGGGGAGGGGATACGCAGTATTTT.